Below are 13 T cell receptor beta chains sequenced from a single sample in a study of T-cell reconstitution after alpha-beta-depleted transplantation in children. Preparation of the TCRbeta library involved a method that used unique molecular identifiers. TCRdb re-analysed the PCR reads in MiXCR, keeping a single row per CDR3 protein. The sample lists 250,000 to 400,000 distinct CDR3 sequences; about a quarter were seen once. Here the sequenced sample was PBMCs, mostly from graft donor cells, taken 180 days after TCRalphabeta/CD19-depleted stem cell transplant. These receptors were collected from a male patient aged 10-17 years who had a stem cell transplant for acute lymphoblastic leukemia, so the T cells may come from the graft donor.

The J gene is TRBJ2-1, the V gene TRBV19; 11 nucleotides match TRBD2. Germline lookup yields CDR1 LNHDA and CDR2 SQIVND (reference sequence). This CDR3 region has 16 residues. J was trimmed by 0 bases and V by 7 bases; bases with no gene match: 5. CDR3 in DNA: TGTGCCAGTACCCTCGGGACTAGCGGCTCCTACAATGAGCAGTTCTTC. Protein sequence: CASTLGTSGSYNEQFF.

The gene calls are TRBV6-5 and TRBJ2-2; unclear D gene. The germline V gene has CDR1 MNHEY and CDR2 SVGAGI. This CDR3 comprises 14 residues. The V gene lost 0 bases and the J gene lost 6 bases, with 8 bases spanning the gap. CDR3 in DNA: TGTGCCAGCAGTTACTCAGAAGTACCCGGGGAGCTGTTTTTT. Translation: CASSYSEVPGELFF.

There are a few counts of this clonotype. The genes are TRBV20-1 and TRBJ2-1; no definite D call. From germline, CDR1 is DFQATT and CDR2 SNEGSKA (reference sequence). V was clipped by 6 bases and J by 0 bases, with 18 bases between them. The CDR3 consists of 16 residues. CDR3 loop: CSAPVGGLGSYNEQFF. CDR3 nucleotide sequence: TGCAGTGCCCCTGTAGGCGGTCTTGGCTCCTACAATGAGCAGTTCTTC.

This clonotype was counted only a few times. The chain employs TRBV12-3 or TRBV12-4 and TRBJ2-1; tentative D call: TRBD2 (5 bases). V shed 6 bases and J shed 0 bases, with 18 bases lying between them. There are 17 residues in the CDR3. The CDR3, as DNA: TGTGCCAGCAGCCGCTACCGGGGAAGGAGCTCCTACAATGAGCAGTTCTTC. Its protein is CASSRYRGRSSYNEQFF.

V is TRBV18 and J is TRBJ2-3; D may correspond to TRBD1 or TRBD2 (5 bases each). The V gene lost 3 bases and the J gene lost 0 bases, with 13 bases spanning the gap. CDR3 length: 16 amino acids. Germline CDR1 reads KGHSH; CDR2 reads LQKENI. In DNA, the CDR3 is TGTGCCAGCTCACCTCTCCGGGACCCTAGCACAGATACGCAGTATTTT. Protein: CASSPLRDPSTDTQYF.

This chain connects TRBV6-1 to TRBJ1-5, with D hard to call. CDR1 is MNHNS and CDR2 is SASEGT in the germline V gene. There are 14 residues in the CDR3. Trimming took 5 bases from V and 0 from J, leaving 8 bases between them. CDR3 DNA: TGTGCCAGCAGTCCGGACGCTAGCAATCAGCCCCAGCATTTT. Protein product: CASSPDASNQPQHF.

This sequence joins TRBV9 and TRBJ2-1; D might be TRBD1 or TRBD2, each matching 6 bases. The CDR3 has 14 amino acids. V was trimmed by 4 bases and J by 6 bases, leaving 14 bases between them. Germline CDR1 SGDLS, CDR2 YYNGEE. The CDR3 spells CASSFQGGGNEQFF. In DNA, the CDR3 is TGTGCCAGCAGCTTCCAAGGAGGGGGCAATGAGCAGTTCTTC. Complete variable domain (other parts from reference TRBV9 and TRBJ2-1): DSGVTQTPKHLITATGQRVTLRCSPRSGDLSVYWYQQSLDQGLQFLIQYYNGEERAKGNILERFSAQQFPDLHSELNLSSLELGDSALYFCASSFQGGGNEQFFGPGTRLTVL.

J is TRBJ2-1 and V is TRBV5-1; 11 bases agree with TRBD2. Germline CDR1 SGHRS, CDR2 YFSETQ. V lost 7 bases, J lost 4 bases, and 4 bases stayed unmatched. The CDR3 totals 14 residues. The CDR3 region has the DNA TGCGCCAGCCGGGGACTAGCGGCATACAATGAGCAGTTCTTC. It yields the protein CASRGLAAYNEQFF.

The chain employs TRBV19 and TRBJ1-2, with 7 bases identical to TRBD1. The V gene end was trimmed by 7 bases and the J gene end by 6 bases; junction bases not matched to a gene: 17. Per the germline V gene, CDR1 is LNHDA and CDR2 is SQIVND (reference sequence). The CDR3 spans 16 residues. The CDR3 nucleotides are TGTGCCAGTACCTCAACACCCGGGACAGTCAGGGATGGCTACACCTTC. Translation gives CASTSTPGTVRDGYTF.

This chain uses TRBV10-3 with TRBJ2-1; 9 bases align to TRBD2. The germline gives CDR1 ENHRY, CDR2 SYGVKD. The CDR3 has 15 residues. With V trimmed by 5 bases and J by 9 bases, 11 bases remained unmatched. The CDR3 nucleotides are TGTGCCATCAGTTTGGGGCGGGAGGGGGGCCGTGAGCAGTTCTTC. It codes for CAISLGREGGREQFF.

This clonotype was found a few times. The chain joins TRBV20-1 to TRBJ2-1, with 16 bases that match TRBD2. V lost 2 bases, J lost 9 bases, and 16 bases stayed unmatched. This CDR3 has 19 amino acids. The germline V gene encodes CDR1 DFQATT and CDR2 SNEGSKA (reference sequence). The CDR3 region is CSARTRHSGTSGRVAEQFF. The DNA of the CDR3 is TGCAGTGCTAGAACCCGACACTCCGGGACTAGCGGGAGGGTGGCTGAGCAGTTCTTC.

This clonotype showed up just a few times. The CDR3 here is CASSTGGSSPLHF. The CDR3 DNA is TGTGCCAGCAGTACAGGGGGCAGTTCACCCCTCCACTTT. The rearrangement uses TRBV12-3 or TRBV12-4 and TRBJ1-6; 9 bases match TRBD1. This CDR3 region has 13 residues. V lost 5 bases and J lost 9; bases outside the gene matches: 2.

With respect to this clonotype: A read error may be the cause here, since a much bigger clone is one base away. This chain connects TRBV12-5 to TRBJ2-1; 11 bases line up with TRBD2. The CDR3 loop spans 15 amino acids. CDR1 LGHNT and CDR2 FRNRAP come from the germline V gene. J lost 7 bases, V lost 9 bases, and 11 bases had no gene match. This chain's CDR3 is CASRPALAGENEQFF. In DNA, the CDR3 is TGTGCTAGCCGGCCGGCACTAGCGGGAGAGAATGAGCAGTTCTTC.